These T cell receptor beta chains were read from a single sample in a study of T cell responses to AZD1222 COVID-19 vaccine. Some clones are missing from TCRdb's copy, which holds only in-frame ones; the method was immunoSEQ multiplex PCR. The sample lists roughly 120,000 clones, 70% to 90% occurring once. Here the sequenced sample was peripheral blood, taken on day 0 of AZD1222 vaccination. These receptors were taken from an adult in good health. CDR3s include the opening cysteine and the closing phenylalanine or tryptophan. Fields, in order: J gene, D gene, V gene, clone size, CDR3 protein, CDR3 DNA. D genes are given only for firm matches. Clone size is given for some rows only: seen once, a few or many times, or a class if the clone is expanded.

J: TRBJ1-1; D: -; V: TRBV6-5; size: -; CDR3: CASTPTGATEAFF; DNA: TGTGCCAGCACCCCGACAGGTGCAACTGAAGCTTTCTTT
J: TRBJ1-6; D: -; V: TRBV27; size: few; CDR3: CASSRGNNSPLHF; DNA: TGTGCCAGCAGTAGGGGAAATAATTCACCCCTCCACTTT
J: TRBJ2-7; D: -; V: TRBV30; size: -; CDR3: CAWIHRQAPYEQYF; DNA: TGTGCCTGGATACATCGACAGGCCCCCTACGAGCAGTACTTC
J: TRBJ1-1; D: -; V: TRBV5-1; size: -; CDR3: CASSLQSNTEAFF; DNA: TGCGCCAGCAGCTTACAGAGTAACACTGAAGCTTTCTTT
J: TRBJ2-3; D: -; V: TRBV30; size: -; CDR3: CAWSYGRGGTDTQYF; DNA: TGTGCCTGGAGTTATGGCCGGGGAGGCACAGATACGCAGTATTTT
J: TRBJ2-7; D: TRBD1; V: TRBV7-9; size: -; CDR3: CASSLNSGTGIHEQYF; DNA: TGTGCCAGCAGCCTAAATTCGGGGACAGGGATCCACGAGCAGTACTTC
J: TRBJ1-1; D: -; V: TRBV12-3/TRBV12-4; size: -; CDR3: CASSAESTEAFF; DNA: TGTGCCAGCAGCGCGGAGAGCACTGAAGCTTTCTTT
J: TRBJ1-5; D: -; V: TRBV6-2/TRBV6-3; size: -; CDR3: CASSSGRQPQHF; DNA: TGTGCCAGCAGTTCAGGCCGTCAGCCCCAGCATTTT
J: TRBJ1-5; D: -; V: TRBV18; size: -; CDR3: CASSRAMVEPQHF; DNA: TGTGCCAGCTCACGGGCCATGGTGGAGCCCCAGCATTTT
J: TRBJ2-7; D: -; V: TRBV5-6; size: few; CDR3: CASSLVQGGYEQYF; DNA: TGTGCCAGCAGCTTGGTACAGGGAGGCTACGAGCAGTACTTC
J: TRBJ2-5; D: -; V: TRBV7-8; size: once; CDR3: CASSLTDQETQYF; DNA: TGTGCCAGCAGCTTAACTGACCAAGAGACCCAGTACTTC
J: TRBJ1-1; D: TRBD1; V: TRBV9; size: -; CDR3: CASSVGSSGQGGAFF; DNA: TGTGCCAGCAGCGTAGGTTCGTCAGGACAGGGGGGTGCTTTCTTT
J: TRBJ1-5; D: -; V: TRBV28; size: once; CDR3: CASTSPAAVQPQHF; DNA: TGTGCCAGCACCTCCCCAGCCGCGGTTCAGCCCCAGCATTTT
J: TRBJ2-5; D: -; V: TRBV30; size: -; CDR3: CAWSRSQGETQYF; DNA: TGTGCCTGGAGCCGATCCCAGGGAGAGACCCAGTACTTC
J: TRBJ1-1; D: -; V: TRBV25-1; size: -; CDR3: CASSTEGGWAEAFF; DNA: TGTGCCAGCAGTACGGAGGGTGGCTGGGCTGAAGCTTTCTTT
J: TRBJ2-7; D: -; V: TRBV6-5; size: -; CDR3: CASTTVSSYEQYF; DNA: TGTGCCAGCACGACGGTGAGCTCCTACGAGCAGTACTTC
J: TRBJ2-7; D: TRBD2; V: TRBV18; size: -; CDR3: CASSPTSGGAYEQYF; DNA: TGTGCCAGCTCACCGACTAGCGGGGGGGCCTACGAGCAGTACTTC